The 13 T cell receptor beta chains listed next were all sequenced from one sample in a study of radiotherapy plus CTLA-4 blockade in lung cancer. TCRdb's copy holds only in-frame clones and misses some; the assay was immunoSEQ multiplex PCR. The table includes around 77,000 clones, over 65% detected once. The sample in question was peripheral blood, obtained from a patient treated with radiotherapy plus ipilimumab. The receptors come from a human donor with non-small cell lung cancer whose response to radiotherapy plus ipilimumab could not be evaluated.

This chain connects TRBV6-6 to TRBJ1-3; D uncertain. The CDR3 loop spans 14 amino acids. Trimming stripped 1 base from V and 0 bases from J, with 4 bases between. Germline CDR1 and CDR2: MNHNY and SVGAGI (reference sequence). The CDR3 spells CASSYLLSGNTIYF. CDR3 coding DNA: TGTGCCAGCAGTTACTTACTCTCTGGAAACACCATATATTTT.

The chain uses TRBV4-2 and TRBJ2-5, with 10 positions matching TRBD1. Germline CDR1 is LGHNA and CDR2 is YNFKEQ. The CDR3 sequence is 16 residues long. V lost 3 bases, J lost 4 bases, and 8 bases stayed unmatched. DNA of the CDR3: TGTGCCAGCAGCCACGCCTCGACAGGGGGCATAGAGACCCAGTACTTC. It encodes CASSHASTGGIETQYF.

This chain joins TRBV18 and TRBJ2-1, with D perhaps TRBD1 (6 bases). Germline values: CDR1 KGHSH, CDR2 LQKENI. This CDR3 contains 13 residues. V lost 5 bases, J lost 6 bases, and 11 bases lay in between. The CDR3 DNA reads TGTGCCAGCTCATCTACAGGGTCCAATGAGCAGTTCTTC. Amino acids: CASSSTGSNEQFF.

V gene TRBV4-1 combines with J gene TRBJ2-7, with TRBD1 matching over 12 bases. Germline loops: CDR1 MGHRA, CDR2 YSYEKL. The CDR3 is 20 amino acids. The ends lost 3 bases at V and 1 base at J; junction bases unmatched: 16. The CDR3 DNA reads TGCGCCAGCAGCCAGCCCTGGGCGGGACAGGGGGCTAGGACTTCCTACGAGCAGTACTTC. Its protein is CASSQPWAGQGARTSYEQYF.

The chain has TRBV5-1 and TRBJ2-3; D not resolved. The germline CDR1 and CDR2 sequences are SGHRS and YFSETQ. Trimming removed 0 bases from V and 7 bases from J, with 12 bases in between. The CDR3 is 14 amino acids. The CDR3 nucleotides read TGCGCCAGCAGCTTGGTCCAACAATTTCATACGCAGTATTTT. It codes for CASSLVQQFHTQYF.

The chain employs TRBV2 and TRBJ1-6; unclear D gene. There are 13 residues in the CDR3. Germline values: CDR1 SNHLY, CDR2 FYNNEI. V was shortened by 6 bases and J by 12 bases, with 15 bases between the two germline ends. This chain's CDR3 is CASRGSPDVPLHF. The CDR3 DNA is TGTGCCAGCAGGGGCAGTCCCGACGTACCCCTCCACTTT.

J is TRBJ1-2 and V is TRBV7-2; 8 positions agree with TRBD1. V lost 5 bases, J lost 4 bases, and 9 bases stayed unmatched. Germline lookup yields CDR1 SGHTA and CDR2 FQGNSA. This CDR3 spans 15 amino acids. CDR3 nucleotides: TGTGCCAGCAGCCCCCCGGGACAGGCGGGCTATGGCTACACCTTC. As protein: CASSPPGQAGYGYTF.

This clone was detected only once. This rearrangement joins TRBV5-6 to TRBJ2-2; D is unclear. Germline values: CDR1 SGHDT, CDR2 YYEEEE. The CDR3 has 12 amino acids. V was pared by 0 bases and J by 6 bases, with 3 bases between. The CDR3 reads CASSLASGELFF. The CDR3 DNA follows: TGTGCCAGCAGCTTGGCATCCGGGGAGCTGTTTTTT.

The table lists this clone with a few counts. This chain joins TRBV19 and TRBJ1-4; TRBD1 is a possible D gene (5 bases). The germline CDR1 and CDR2 sequences are LNHDA and SQIVND (reference sequence). V was pared by 3 bases and J by 7 bases, with 12 bases between. The CDR3 length is 14 residues. DNA for the CDR3: TGTGCCAGTAGTATTGGGCGGCAGGGTGAAAAACTGTTTTTT. Encoded protein: CASSIGRQGEKLFF.

This clone is judged medium-sized. The J gene is TRBJ2-7, the V gene TRBV14; maybe TRBD1 (6 bases). The CDR3 loop spans 14 amino acids. V dropped 1 base and J dropped 2 bases, with 9 bases sitting between them. Germline values: CDR1 SGHDN, CDR2 FVKESK. For the CDR3, the DNA is TGTGCCAGCAGCCAAGGGACAGTCCCCTACGAGCAGTACTTC. Residues: CASSQGTVPYEQYF.

The J gene is TRBJ2-3, the V gene TRBV18, with 7 positions matching TRBD1. This CDR3 has 16 amino acids. Unmatched junction bases numbered 12, after V lost 6 bases and J lost 3 bases. From germline, CDR1 is KGHSH and CDR2 LQKENI. The CDR3 spells CASSSLSTGLTDTQYF. The CDR3 region has the DNA TGTGCCAGCTCCTCCTTGTCGACAGGGCTTACAGATACGCAGTATTTT.

The J gene is TRBJ2-2, the V gene TRBV5-4, with 12 bases fitting TRBD1. The germline CDR1 and CDR2 sequences are SGHNT and YYREEE (reference sequence). The length of the CDR3 is 16 residues. This chain's CDR3 is CAIGTGGDANTGELFF. In DNA, the CDR3 is TGTGCTATTGGGACAGGGGGCGATGCGAACACCGGGGAGCTGTTTTTT.

This chain connects TRBV28 to TRBJ1-4; weak D call: TRBD1 (6 bases). The CDR3 covers 16 residues. Germline V lookup: CDR1 MDHEN, CDR2 SYDVKM. V shed 3 bases and J shed 4 bases, with 15 bases lying between them. CDR3 in amino acids: CASSFQPQGSNEKLFF. The CDR3 DNA sequence: TGTGCCAGCAGTTTCCAACCACAGGGTAGTAATGAAAAACTGTTTTTT.